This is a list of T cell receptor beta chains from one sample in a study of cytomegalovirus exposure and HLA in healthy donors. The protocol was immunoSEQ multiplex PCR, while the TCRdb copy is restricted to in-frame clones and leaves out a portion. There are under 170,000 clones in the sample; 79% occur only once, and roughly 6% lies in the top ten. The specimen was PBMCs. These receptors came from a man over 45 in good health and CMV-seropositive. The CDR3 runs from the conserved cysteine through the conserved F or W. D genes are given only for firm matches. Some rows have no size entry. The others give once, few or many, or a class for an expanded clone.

TGTGCCAGCAGTTATGGCCACCACACCTTC	CASSYGHHTF	NA	NA	TRBV6-1	TRBJ1-2
TGTGCCATCAGCGACTGGCTAGCGGGAGATACGCAGTATTTT	CAISDWLAGDTQYF	TRBD2	NA	TRBV10-3	TRBJ2-3
TGCGCCAGCAGTCACGACCCGGGACAGCACACAGATACGCAGTATTTT	CASSHDPGQHTDTQYF	TRBD1	NA	TRBV23-1	TRBJ2-3
TGCAGTGCTAGTACGTCCAGGGGAGCTTTCTTT	CSASTSRGAFF	NA	NA	TRBV20-1	TRBJ1-1
TGTGCCAGCAGCAAGAGGGAAGTACAAGAGACCCAGTACTTC	CASSKREVQETQYF	NA	once	TRBV21-1	TRBJ2-5
TGTGCCAGTAGGATAACTAGCGGGAGCGGCACAGATACGCAGTATTTT	CASRITSGSGTDTQYF	TRBD2	NA	TRBV19	TRBJ2-3
TGTGCCAGCAGCTTGGTGGGGGCCAGGGGGCGCGGGTACGAGCAGTACTTC	CASSLVGARGRGYEQYF	TRBD1	NA	TRBV5-6	TRBJ2-7
TGTGCCAGCAGTGCTCGAGGGGGCCAGACCCAGTACTTC	CASSARGGQTQYF	TRBD1	NA	TRBV6-1	TRBJ2-5
TGTGCCATCAGTGAGTCTGCGGCCCGCTACAATGAGCAGTTCTTC	CAISESAARYNEQFF	NA	NA	TRBV10-3	TRBJ2-1
TGTGCCAGTAGTATGTCAGGGCAGAGGAATCAGCCCCAGCATTTT	CASSMSGQRNQPQHF	NA	NA	TRBV19	TRBJ1-5
TGTGCCAGCAGTTTGACTAGCGAAACCTACGAGCAGTACTTC	CASSLTSETYEQYF	TRBD2	NA	TRBV6-6	TRBJ2-7
TGTGCCAGCAGCCTATTGTTACAGGGGGCCTACAATGAGCAGTTCTTC	CASSLLLQGAYNEQFF	TRBD1	few	TRBV2	TRBJ2-1
TGTGCCAGCAGGATTACACAGGGGAGCGAGCAGTACTTC	CASRITQGSEQYF	TRBD1	once	TRBV27	TRBJ2-7
TGTGCCAGCAGCTTGCCGTCCGGGAACTATGGCTACACCTTC	CASSLPSGNYGYTF	NA	NA	TRBV5-6	TRBJ1-2
TGCGCCAGCAGCTTGAGGGGACTCAAAGCTAACTATGGCTACACCTTC	CASSLRGLKANYGYTF	NA	NA	TRBV5-1	TRBJ1-2
TGCGCCAGCAGTCCCGGGACTCTGAACACTGAAGCTTTCTTT	CASSPGTLNTEAFF	NA	few	TRBV5-1	TRBJ1-1
TGTGCCAGCAGCTTTGGGCAGGGCCGAGAAAAACTGTTTTTT	CASSFGQGREKLFF	NA	few	TRBV7-9	TRBJ1-4
TGTGCCAGCAGCGTAGGTGGGCCCGTCAATGAGCAGTTCTTC	CASSVGGPVNEQFF	NA	NA	TRBV9	TRBJ2-1
TGTGCCAGTAGTATGGGGGCAGGACCGGTCACCGGGGAGCTGTTTTTT	CASSMGAGPVTGELFF	NA	NA	TRBV19	TRBJ2-2
TGTGCCAGCAGCTCCGACAGGGGAGCCGGGGAGCTGTTTTTT	CASSSDRGAGELFF	TRBD1	NA	TRBV11-2	TRBJ2-2
TGTGCCAGCAGTGTTTTAGCGGGAGTAGGGGATACGCAGTATTTT	CASSVLAGVGDTQYF	TRBD2	NA	TRBV2	TRBJ2-3
TGTGCCAGCACTGATCCCGGGGCCTACAATGAGCAGTTCTTC	CASTDPGAYNEQFF	NA	once	TRBV6-6	TRBJ2-1
TGTGCCAGCAGCGACGCGAGACAGGGATACACTGAAGCTTTCTTT	CASSDARQGYTEAFF	TRBD1	NA	TRBV2	TRBJ1-1
TGCGCCAGCAGAATAAGTGAGAGCTCCTACGAGCAGTACTTC	CASRISESSYEQYF	NA	NA	TRBV10-2	TRBJ2-7
TGTGCCATCAGTGACGCTAGCGGGAGGGTTGGGTATGGGGCCAACGTCCTGACTTTC	CAISDASGRVGYGANVLTF	TRBD2	NA	TRBV10-3	TRBJ2-6
TGTGCCGCCGGGCTAGTGACAGCGGGAGGGCCGGAAGAGCAGTACTTC	CAAGLVTAGGPEEQYF	TRBD2	NA	TRBV7-9	TRBJ2-7
TGTGCCATCAGTGAGACAATTGGCGGGAGTATGTACGAGCAGTACTTC	CAISETIGGSMYEQYF	TRBD2	NA	TRBV10-3	TRBJ2-7
TGTGCCAGCAGTGTTCCGCGCCCTAGCGCCTCCTACGAGCAGTACTTC	CASSVPRPSASYEQYF	NA	NA	TRBV6-6	TRBJ2-7
TGTGCCAGCAGTTTTCGGGGGAATGAAAAACTGTTTTTT	CASSFRGNEKLFF	NA	NA	TRBV27	TRBJ1-4
TGTGCCAGTAGTATTGGAGGGACGAACACTGAAGCTTTCTTT	CASSIGGTNTEAFF	NA	NA	TRBV19	TRBJ1-1
TGCGCCAGCCAAAGGGAGTCCTACGAGCAGTACTTC	CASQRESYEQYF	NA	NA	TRBV10-2	TRBJ2-7
TGTGCCAGCACCAAGGGACTAGCGGGGGATACGCAGTATTTT	CASTKGLAGDTQYF	TRBD2	NA	TRBV7-2	TRBJ2-3
TGTGCCAGCAGCGTAGGCGGGAGTATATCCTACAATGAGCAGTTCTTC	CASSVGGSISYNEQFF	TRBD2	NA	TRBV9	TRBJ2-1
TGTGCCAGCAGCTTGGGACTAGCGGGAGTAGATGAGCAGTTCTTC	CASSLGLAGVDEQFF	TRBD2	NA	TRBV5-6	TRBJ2-1
TGCGCCAGCAGCTTGGGGGACAGACAAGAGACCCAGTACTTC	CASSLGDRQETQYF	TRBD1	few	TRBV5-1	TRBJ2-5
TGTGCCAGCAGTTGGACTAGCGGGAGCGGGGGTGAGCAGTTCTTC	CASSWTSGSGGEQFF	TRBD2	few	TRBV6-5	TRBJ2-1
TGTGCCAGCACGACTAGCGGGACGACAGGTGAGCAGTACTTC	CASTTSGTTGEQYF	TRBD2	NA	TRBV28	TRBJ2-7
TGTGCCAGTAGACAGGGAAGACTTGAAGCTTTCTTT	CASRQGRLEAFF	NA	NA	TRBV19	TRBJ1-1
TGTGCCAGCAGTTTAGTCGGAGGACCAGATACGCAGTATTTT	CASSLVGGPDTQYF	NA	NA	TRBV27	TRBJ2-3
TGTGCCAGCATTAAACTTAGCGGGAGGGCCTTGGGTGAGCAGTTCTTC	CASIKLSGRALGEQFF	TRBD2	NA	TRBV28	TRBJ2-1
TGTGCCAGCAGCAAGGGACTAGCGGGAGGGTTTGTTTATGAGCAGTTCTTC	CASSKGLAGGFVYEQFF	TRBD2	NA	TRBV5-6	TRBJ2-1
TGTGCCAGCAGCCGGATCGGGGGAAACACCGGGGAGCTGTTTTTT	CASSRIGGNTGELFF	NA	NA	TRBV7-8	TRBJ2-2
TGTGCCAGCAGCCATCCTATCGGGAGGGCCGAGAATGAGCAGTTCTTC	CASSHPIGRAENEQFF	TRBD2	NA	TRBV4-2	TRBJ2-1
TGTGCCAGCAGCTTAGTGGCGGGCCTCACCGGGGAGCTGTTTTTT	CASSLVAGLTGELFF	NA	NA	TRBV7-9	TRBJ2-2
TGTGCCACCCGACTAGCCAGTACAGATACGCAGTATTTT	CATRLASTDTQYF	TRBD2	NA	TRBV6-1	TRBJ2-3